A selection of T cell receptor beta chains follows, all from one sample in a study of blood T cell repertoires in COVID-19. Using immunoSEQ multiplex PCR, the repertoire was profiled, and TCRdb retains in-frame clones only, with some absent. The sample carries 320,000 or so clones, less than 90% recorded once. The sequencing sample was made of PBMCs or T cells enriched from blood (not recorded which). These receptors were obtained from a woman aged 30 to 39 who had recovered from COVID-19. Both conserved end residues are part of each CDR3. Fields, in order: clone size, J gene, D gene, V gene, CDR3 DNA, CDR3 protein. A D gene is named only where the DNA matches it firmly. Rows may omit the clone size; those that give it use once, few, many or a size class.

once	TRBJ1-1	TRBD1	TRBV18	TGTGCCAGCTCACCACAGGGGGCGCAAGTGGTGACGGACACTGAAGCTTTCTTT	CASSPQGAQVVTDTEAFF
-	TRBJ1-6	-	TRBV11-2	TGTGCCAGCAGCTTAGCAGGGTATTCACCCCTCCACTTT	CASSLAGYSPLHF
-	TRBJ2-7	TRBD1	TRBV6-6	TGTGCCAGCAGTACCCGGGACAGGGGACCCTACGAGCAGTACTTC	CASSTRDRGPYEQYF
-	TRBJ2-2	-	TRBV19	TGTGCCAGTACCTGGGGGGGCGACACCGGGGAGCTGTTTTTT	CASTWGGDTGELFF
-	TRBJ2-1	-	TRBV5-1	TGCGCCAGCAGCTTGGAAGCAGTGACAGGAGGTTGGAATGAGCAGTTCTTC	CASSLEAVTGGWNEQFF
few	TRBJ2-1	-	TRBV7-2	TGTGCCAGCAGCTTAGTGACAGGTGATTACAATGAGCAGTTCTTC	CASSLVTGDYNEQFF
-	TRBJ1-6	TRBD1	TRBV4-1	TGCGCCAGCAGCCAAGACTTCATGGGGACAGGGGGCGCCAACCTCTATCAGGCCCTCCACTTT	CASSQDFMGTGGANLYQALHF
-	TRBJ2-5	-	TRBV28	TGTGCCAGCAGCCACCTCACCGGGGAGACCCAGTACTTC	CASSHLTGETQYF
-	TRBJ2-7	TRBD1	TRBV5-1	TGCGCCAGCAGCCTACAGGGGGCGCTTGAAGACGAGCAGTACTTC	CASSLQGALEDEQYF
few	TRBJ2-7	TRBD1	TRBV6-2/TRBV6-3	TGTGCCAGCAGTGACCGGACAGGGTACTACGAGCAGTACTTC	CASSDRTGYYEQYF
-	TRBJ1-6	-	TRBV2	TGTGCCTCAGCGGAAGGGGGTGATTCACCCCTCCACTTT	CASAEGGDSPLHF
-	TRBJ2-1	TRBD2	TRBV11-2	TGTGCCAGCAGCTTAGGGCTAGCGGGGGAGCAGTTCTTC	CASSLGLAGEQFF
-	TRBJ2-3	-	TRBV7-2	TGTGCCAGCAGCCAAAGGGGCGCAGATACGCAGTATTTT	CASSQRGADTQYF
few	TRBJ1-1	-	TRBV29-1	TGCAGCGTTGAAACAGGGACGAGCACTGAAGCTTTCTTT	CSVETGTSTEAFF
-	TRBJ1-5	-	TRBV5-1	TGCGCCAGCAGCTGGGGAGGGGACAGCAATCAGCCCCAGCATTTT	CASSWGGDSNQPQHF
-	TRBJ1-5	TRBD1	TRBV29-1	TGCAGCGTTGCCAATGCGACAGGGGGACTAGGGCAGCCCCAGCATTTT	CSVANATGGLGQPQHF
-	TRBJ2-7	TRBD1	TRBV5-1	TGCGCCAGCAGCTTCCAGGGGGCTTACGAGCAGTACTTC	CASSFQGAYEQYF
-	TRBJ2-1	TRBD1	TRBV6-5	TGTGCCAGCAGTTGGGACAGCTCCTACAATGAGCAGTTCTTC	CASSWDSSYNEQFF
-	TRBJ1-5	TRBD1	TRBV7-8	TGTGCCAGCAGCTTAGCTCCATGGACAGGGTTCAGCAATCAGCCCCAGCATTTT	CASSLAPWTGFSNQPQHF
-	TRBJ1-6	TRBD1	TRBV27	TGTGCCAGCAGTCCCCGGACAGGGGGATATGATTCACCCCTCCACTTT	CASSPRTGGYDSPLHF
many	TRBJ1-6	-	TRBV28	TGTGCCAGCAGTTCCGCACAGGAGAATCGAATCCCCCTCCACTTT	CASSSAQENRIPLHF
-	TRBJ2-1	TRBD1	TRBV7-9	TGTGCCAGCAGCGCCTTAAAAAGTCAGGGGGCCTACAATGAGCAGTTCTTC	CASSALKSQGAYNEQFF
-	TRBJ2-5	-	TRBV20-1	TGCAGTGCTCAGTACCAAGAGACCCAGTACTTC	CSAQYQETQYF
-	TRBJ2-3	TRBD1	TRBV29-1	TGCAGCGTTGCGGGACAGCACACAGATACGCAGTATTTT	CSVAGQHTDTQYF
-	TRBJ1-1	TRBD1	TRBV5-5	TGTGCCAGCAGCGCTAGAACAGGGGGATTGAGCACTGAAGCTTTCTTT	CASSARTGGLSTEAFF
-	TRBJ2-6	-	TRBV28	TGTGCCAGCAGTTTTAGAGGCAGCTCTGGGGCCAACGTCCTGACTTTC	CASSFRGSSGANVLTF
once	TRBJ2-7	-	TRBV11-3	TGTGCCAGCAGCCGCGGGGGCCTGGGCGAGCAGTACTTC	CASSRGGLGEQYF
-	TRBJ1-1	TRBD1	TRBV2	TGTGCCAGCAGGGTTACAGGGGTGGCGAACACTGAAGCTTTCTTT	CASRVTGVANTEAFF
-	TRBJ2-7	-	TRBV2	TGTGCCAGCACGATAAACACAGGGCGCGAGCAGTACTTC	CASTINTGREQYF
once	TRBJ1-4	-	TRBV7-9	TGTGCCAGCAGCTTAGCCGGAGGCGCAGGGGCTAATGAAAAACTGTTTTTT	CASSLAGGAGANEKLFF
-	TRBJ1-2	-	TRBV5-8	TGTGCCAGCAGCCCTCGGCAGGTTCCCTATGGCTACACCTTC	CASSPRQVPYGYTF